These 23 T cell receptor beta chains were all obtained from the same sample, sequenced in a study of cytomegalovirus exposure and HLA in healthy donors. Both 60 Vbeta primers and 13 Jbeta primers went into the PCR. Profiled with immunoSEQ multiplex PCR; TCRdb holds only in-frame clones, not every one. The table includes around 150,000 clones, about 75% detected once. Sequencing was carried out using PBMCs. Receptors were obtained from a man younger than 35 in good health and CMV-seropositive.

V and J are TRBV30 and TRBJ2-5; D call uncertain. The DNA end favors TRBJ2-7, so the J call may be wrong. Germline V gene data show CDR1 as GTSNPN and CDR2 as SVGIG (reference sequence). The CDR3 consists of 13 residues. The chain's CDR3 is CAWSVERSYEQYF. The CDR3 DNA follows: TGTGCCTGGAGTGTAGAGCGCTCCTACGAGCAGTACTTC.

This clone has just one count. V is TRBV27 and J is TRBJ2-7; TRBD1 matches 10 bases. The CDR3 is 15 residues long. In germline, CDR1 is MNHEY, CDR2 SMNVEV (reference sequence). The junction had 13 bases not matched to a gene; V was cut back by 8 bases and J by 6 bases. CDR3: CASSGTGVLQAEQYF. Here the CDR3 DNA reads TGTGCCAGCTCCGGGACAGGGGTCCTGCAAGCCGAGCAGTACTTC.

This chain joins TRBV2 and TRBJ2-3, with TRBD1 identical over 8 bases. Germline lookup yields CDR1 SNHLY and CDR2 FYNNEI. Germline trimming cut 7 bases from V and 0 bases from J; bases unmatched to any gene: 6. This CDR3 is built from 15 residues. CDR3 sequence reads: CASTLDRASTDTQYF. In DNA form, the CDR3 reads TGTGCCAGCACCTTGGACAGGGCTAGCACAGATACGCAGTATTTT.

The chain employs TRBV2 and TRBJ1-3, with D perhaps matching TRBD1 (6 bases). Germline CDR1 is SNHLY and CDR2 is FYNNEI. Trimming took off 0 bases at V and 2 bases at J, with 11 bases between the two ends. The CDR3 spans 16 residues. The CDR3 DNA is TGTGCCAGCAGTGAAGCGGGGGCAAACCCTGGAAACACCATATATTTT. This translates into CASSEAGANPGNTIYF.

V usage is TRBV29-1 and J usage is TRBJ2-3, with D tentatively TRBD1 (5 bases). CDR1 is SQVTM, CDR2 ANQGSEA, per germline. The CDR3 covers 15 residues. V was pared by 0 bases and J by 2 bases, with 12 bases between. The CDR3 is CSVEDRGRTTDTQYF. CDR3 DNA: TGCAGCGTTGAAGATAGGGGCCGAACCACAGATACGCAGTATTTT.

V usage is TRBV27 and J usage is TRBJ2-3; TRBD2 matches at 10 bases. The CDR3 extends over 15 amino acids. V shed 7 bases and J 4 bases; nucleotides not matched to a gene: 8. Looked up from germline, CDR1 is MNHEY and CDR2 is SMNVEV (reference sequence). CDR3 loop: CASNRQRGGADTQYF. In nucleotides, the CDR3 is TGTGCCAGCAACCGCCAGCGGGGGGGAGCAGATACGCAGTATTTT.

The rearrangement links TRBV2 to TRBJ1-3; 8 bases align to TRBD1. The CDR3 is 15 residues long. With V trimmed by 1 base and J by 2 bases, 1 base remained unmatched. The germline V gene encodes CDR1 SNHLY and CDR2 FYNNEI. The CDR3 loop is CASSEETGAGNTIYF. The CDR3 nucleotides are TGTGCCAGCAGTGAAGAGACAGGGGCTGGAAACACCATATATTTT.

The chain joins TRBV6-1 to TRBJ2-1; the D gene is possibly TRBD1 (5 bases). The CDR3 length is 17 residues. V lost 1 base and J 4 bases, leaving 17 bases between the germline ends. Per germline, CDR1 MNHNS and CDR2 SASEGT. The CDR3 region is CASSEGGLNMGYNEQFF. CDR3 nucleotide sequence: TGTGCCAGCAGTGAAGGGGGCCTAAACATGGGGTACAATGAGCAGTTCTTC.

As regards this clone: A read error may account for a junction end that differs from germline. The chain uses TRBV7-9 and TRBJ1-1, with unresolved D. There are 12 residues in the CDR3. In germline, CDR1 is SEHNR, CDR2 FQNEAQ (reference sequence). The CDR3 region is CSSSILTTEAFF. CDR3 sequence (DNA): TGTTCCAGCAGCATTCTAACGACTGAAGCTTTCTTT.

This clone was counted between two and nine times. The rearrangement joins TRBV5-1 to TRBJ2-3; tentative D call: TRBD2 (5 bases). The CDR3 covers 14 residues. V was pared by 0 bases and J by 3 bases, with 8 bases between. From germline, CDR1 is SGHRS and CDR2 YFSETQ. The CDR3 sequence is CASSLARGTDTQYF. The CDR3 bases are TGCGCCAGCAGCTTGGCCCGGGGTACAGATACGCAGTATTTT.

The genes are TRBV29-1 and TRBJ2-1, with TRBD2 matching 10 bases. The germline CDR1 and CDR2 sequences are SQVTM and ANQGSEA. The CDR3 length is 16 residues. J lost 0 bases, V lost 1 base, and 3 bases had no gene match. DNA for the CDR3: TGCAGCGTTGAAGGGGCTAGCGGGAGCTCCTACAATGAGCAGTTCTTC. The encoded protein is CSVEGASGSSYNEQFF.

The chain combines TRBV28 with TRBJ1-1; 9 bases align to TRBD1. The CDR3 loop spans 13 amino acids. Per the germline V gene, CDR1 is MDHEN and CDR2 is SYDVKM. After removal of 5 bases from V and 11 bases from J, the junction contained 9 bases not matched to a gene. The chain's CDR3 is CASSPGTGTMAFF. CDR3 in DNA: TGTGCCAGCAGTCCCGGGACAGGGACGATGGCTTTCTTT.

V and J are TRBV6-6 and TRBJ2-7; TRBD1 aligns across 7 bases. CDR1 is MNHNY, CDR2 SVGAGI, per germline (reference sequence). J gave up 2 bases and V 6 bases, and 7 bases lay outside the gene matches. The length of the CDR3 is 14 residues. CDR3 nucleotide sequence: TGTGCCAGCAGACAACCGGGACAGACCTACGAGCAGTACTTC. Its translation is CASRQPGQTYEQYF.

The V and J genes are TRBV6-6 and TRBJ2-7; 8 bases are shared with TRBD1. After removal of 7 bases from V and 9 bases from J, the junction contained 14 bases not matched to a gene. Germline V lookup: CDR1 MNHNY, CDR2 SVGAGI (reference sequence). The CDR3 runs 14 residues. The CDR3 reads CASTNPGTGLGQYF. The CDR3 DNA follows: TGTGCCAGCACCAACCCAGGGACAGGACTCGGGCAGTACTTC.

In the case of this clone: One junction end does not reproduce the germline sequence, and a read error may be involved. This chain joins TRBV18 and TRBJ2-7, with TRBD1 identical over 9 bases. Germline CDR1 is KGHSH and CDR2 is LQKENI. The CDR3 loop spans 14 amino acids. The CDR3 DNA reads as TGTGCCAGCTCCCCACAGGGGGCGGGATACGAGCAGTACTTC. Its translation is CASSPQGAGYEQYF.

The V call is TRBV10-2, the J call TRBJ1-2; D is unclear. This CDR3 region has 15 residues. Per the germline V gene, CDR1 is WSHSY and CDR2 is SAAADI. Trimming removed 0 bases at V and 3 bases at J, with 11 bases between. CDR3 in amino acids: CASSESGNRDYGYTF. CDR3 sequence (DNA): TGCGCCAGCAGTGAGTCCGGGAACAGAGACTATGGCTACACCTTC.

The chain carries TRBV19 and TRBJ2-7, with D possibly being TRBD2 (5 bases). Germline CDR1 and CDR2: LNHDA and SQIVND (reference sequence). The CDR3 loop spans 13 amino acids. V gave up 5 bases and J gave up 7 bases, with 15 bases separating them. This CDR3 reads CASSASGVREQYF. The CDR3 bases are TGTGCCAGTAGTGCCTCCGGGGTCAGAGAGCAGTACTTC.

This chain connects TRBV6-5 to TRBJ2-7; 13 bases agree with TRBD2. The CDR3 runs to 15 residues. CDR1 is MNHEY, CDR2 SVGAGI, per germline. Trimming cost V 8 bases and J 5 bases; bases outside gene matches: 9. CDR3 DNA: TGTGCCAGCGGGACTAGCGGGAATTCAAGGGACGAGCAGTACTTC. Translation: CASGTSGNSRDEQYF.

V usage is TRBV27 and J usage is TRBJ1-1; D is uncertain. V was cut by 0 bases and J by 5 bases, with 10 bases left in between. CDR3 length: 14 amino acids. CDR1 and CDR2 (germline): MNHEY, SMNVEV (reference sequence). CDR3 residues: CASSLSVGGTEAFF. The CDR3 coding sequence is TGTGCCAGCAGTTTATCGGTAGGAGGGACTGAAGCTTTCTTT.

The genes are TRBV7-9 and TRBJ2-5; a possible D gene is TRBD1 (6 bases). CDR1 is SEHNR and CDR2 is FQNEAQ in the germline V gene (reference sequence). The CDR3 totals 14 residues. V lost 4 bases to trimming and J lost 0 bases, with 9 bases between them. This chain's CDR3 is CASSSDSYQETQYF. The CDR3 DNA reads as TGTGCCAGCAGCTCGGACAGTTACCAAGAGACCCAGTACTTC.

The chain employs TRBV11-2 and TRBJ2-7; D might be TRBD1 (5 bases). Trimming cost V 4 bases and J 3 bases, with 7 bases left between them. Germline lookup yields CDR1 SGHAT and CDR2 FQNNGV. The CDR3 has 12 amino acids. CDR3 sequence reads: CASSYRFYEQYF. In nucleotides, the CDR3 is TGTGCCAGCAGCTACAGGTTCTACGAGCAGTACTTC.

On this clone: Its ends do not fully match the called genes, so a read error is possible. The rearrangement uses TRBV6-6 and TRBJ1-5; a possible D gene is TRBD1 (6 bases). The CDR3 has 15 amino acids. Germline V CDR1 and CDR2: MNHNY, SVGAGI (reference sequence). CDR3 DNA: TGTGCCAGCAGCGGGGGGGCACTGTCTGGTCAGCCCCGGCATTTT. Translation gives CASSGGALSGQPRHF.

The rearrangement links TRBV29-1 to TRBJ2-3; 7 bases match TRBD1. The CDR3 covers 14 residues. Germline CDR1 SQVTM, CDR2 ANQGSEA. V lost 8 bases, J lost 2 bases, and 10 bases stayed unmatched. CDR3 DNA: TGCAGCTCCCAGAGGGGGCTGTACACAGATACGCAGTATTTT. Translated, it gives CSSQRGLYTDTQYF.